A selection of T cell receptor beta chains follows, all from one sample in a study of blood T cell repertoires in COVID-19. Profiled with immunoSEQ multiplex PCR; TCRdb holds only in-frame clones, not every one. The profile shows around 120,000 clones, about 86% of them singletons. The sample consisted of peripheral blood. The receptors shown here come from a man in his sixties or seventies who had recovered from COVID-19. The CDR3 runs from the conserved cysteine through the conserved F or W. A D gene is named only where the DNA matches it firmly. Only some rows state a clone size, as once, few, many or a class for expanded clones.

clone size	D gene	V gene	J gene	CDR3 protein	CDR3 DNA
NA	NA	TRBV29-1	TRBJ2-3	CSVSRLVGSDTQYF	TGCAGCGTATCTAGACTAGTTGGTTCAGATACGCAGTATTTT
NA	TRBD1	TRBV6-2/TRBV6-3	TRBJ2-1	CASSHTGGYEQFF	TGTGCCAGCAGTCATACAGGGGGCTATGAGCAGTTCTTC
NA	NA	TRBV2	TRBJ1-4	CASSGTPPGKLFF	TGTGCCAGCTCCGGGACTCCTCCCGGAAAACTGTTTTTT
NA	NA	TRBV18	TRBJ1-1	CASSPTRGSEAFF	TGTGCCAGCTCACCGACAAGGGGTTCTGAAGCTTTCTTT
once	TRBD1	TRBV19	TRBJ1-5	CASSKASGTGLNQPQHF	TGTGCCAGTAGTAAGGCCTCGGGGACAGGACTTAATCAGCCCCAGCATTTT
NA	NA	TRBV15	TRBJ2-2	CATSRGGANTGELFF	TGTGCCACCAGCAGAGGCGGGGCGAACACCGGGGAGCTGTTTTTT
few	NA	TRBV5-1	TRBJ2-1	CASSPFGAGLYNEQFF	TGCGCCAGCAGCCCGTTCGGGGCAGGACTATACAATGAGCAGTTCTTC
NA	TRBD1	TRBV2	TRBJ1-2	CASTFLTGSNYGYTF	TGTGCCAGCACCTTTTTGACAGGGAGTAACTATGGCTACACCTTC
NA	NA	TRBV3-1/TRBV3-2	TRBJ1-1	CASSRQGSTEAFF	TGTGCCAGCAGCCGGCAGGGGAGCACTGAAGCTTTCTTT
NA	NA	TRBV28	TRBJ2-7	CASERSRTHEQYF	TGTGCCAGCGAGAGATCGAGAACGCACGAGCAGTACTTC
NA	NA	TRBV10-3	TRBJ2-5	CAISDPMGPGVLETQYF	TGTGCCATCAGTGACCCGATGGGGCCAGGAGTATTGGAGACCCAGTACTTC
once	TRBD2	TRBV5-8	TRBJ2-1	CASSSAGGIFSNEQFF	TGTGCCAGCAGCTCGGCGGGGGGAATCTTTTCCAATGAGCAGTTCTTC
NA	TRBD2	TRBV2	TRBJ2-7	CASSAFSGESEQYF	TGTGCCAGCAGTGCCTTTAGCGGGGAGTCCGAGCAGTACTTC
NA	TRBD2	TRBV6-5	TRBJ2-1	CASSYSNQRDGGEQFF	TGTGCCAGCAGTTACTCGAACCAGCGGGATGGGGGGGAGCAGTTCTTC
NA	TRBD2	TRBV4-1	TRBJ2-1	CASSPILARSYNEQFF	TGCGCCAGCAGCCCAATACTAGCGAGATCCTACAATGAGCAGTTCTTC
NA	TRBD1	TRBV7-2	TRBJ2-7	CASSIQGNKDEQYF	TGTGCCAGCAGCATACAGGGGAACAAGGACGAGCAGTACTTC
NA	TRBD2	TRBV29-1	TRBJ2-5	CSAPSGGEETQYF	TGCAGCGCACCTAGCGGGGGAGAAGAGACCCAGTACTTC
NA	NA	TRBV7-2	TRBJ1-5	CASSLDSQGGNQPQHF	TGTGCCAGCAGCTTAGATAGCCAGGGCGGCAATCAGCCCCAGCATTTT
once	NA	TRBV14	TRBJ1-1	CASSQSGGGYTEAFF	TGTGCCAGCAGCCAGTCGGGGGGTGGATACACTGAAGCTTTCTTT
NA	NA	TRBV30	TRBJ1-2	CAWISARVDYGYTF	TGTGCCTGGATATCTGCCAGGGTGGACTATGGCTACACCTTC
few	NA	TRBV2	TRBJ2-7	CASRRWGSYEQYF	TGTGCCAGCCGGAGGTGGGGTTCCTACGAGCAGTACTTC
NA	TRBD2	TRBV5-1	TRBJ2-1	CASSPAGGQYNEQFF	TGCGCCAGCAGCCCAGCGGGAGGGCAGTACAATGAGCAGTTCTTC
once	NA	TRBV7-9	TRBJ2-2	CASSLGGGTGELFF	TGTGCCAGCAGCTTAGGAGGGGGAACGGGGGAGCTGTTTTTT
NA	NA	TRBV6-1	TRBJ2-1	CASSAMGAAAYNEQFF	TGTGCCAGCAGTGCAATGGGGGCGGCGGCCTACAATGAGCAGTTCTTC
NA	NA	TRBV10-2	TRBJ1-2	CASSAVQGMGYTF	TGCGCCAGCAGTGCCGTTCAGGGTATGGGCTACACCTTC
NA	NA	TRBV6-6	TRBJ2-7	CASSYSTVGNEQYF	TGTGCCAGCAGTTACTCGACAGTAGGGAACGAGCAGTACTTC
NA	NA	TRBV28	TRBJ1-2	CASSFGGGPYGYTF	TGTGCCAGCAGTTTTGGGGGAGGCCCCTATGGCTACACCTTC
NA	NA	TRBV19	TRBJ2-5	CASSMGGSQETQYF	TGTGCCAGTAGTATGGGAGGCAGCCAAGAGACCCAGTACTTC
once	TRBD2	TRBV5-4	TRBJ2-3	CASSLGGGLAGVGDTQYF	TGTGCCAGCAGCTTGGGGGGAGGACTAGCGGGAGTGGGAGATACGCAGTATTTT
NA	NA	TRBV19	TRBJ1-6	CASSMRTESPLHF	TGTGCCAGTAGTATGCGAACAGAATCACCCCTCCACTTT
few	NA	TRBV27	TRBJ2-2	CASSSRLTPTNTGELFF	TGTGCCAGCAGTTCCCGATTGACACCAACGAACACCGGGGAGCTGTTTTTT
NA	NA	TRBV6-4	TRBJ2-2	CASSTTYNTGELFF	TGTGCCAGCAGTACGACATATAACACCGGGGAGCTGTTTTTT
NA	TRBD2	TRBV2	TRBJ2-5	CASSGLAGVETQYF	TGTGCCAGCAGTGGACTAGCGGGAGTGGAGACCCAGTACTTC
NA	TRBD2	TRBV7-9	TRBJ2-1	CASSLGSSGGAYNEQFF	TGTGCCAGCAGCTTAGGGTCTAGCGGGGGGGCTTACAATGAGCAGTTCTTC
NA	NA	TRBV29-1	TRBJ2-3	CSVEGGGAADTQYF	TGCAGCGTTGAAGGAGGGGGTGCGGCAGATACGCAGTATTTT
NA	NA	TRBV13	TRBJ1-6	CASSFGGSPLHF	TGTGCCAGCAGCTTCGGGGGATCACCCCTCCACTTT
NA	TRBD1	TRBV5-1	TRBJ2-5	CASRSDRGEETQYF	TGCGCCAGCAGATCCGACAGGGGGGAAGAGACCCAGTACTTC
NA	TRBD1	TRBV18	TRBJ1-2	CASSSDRGLSGYTF	TGTGCCAGCTCCTCGGACAGGGGGCTTAGTGGCTACACCTTC
NA	TRBD1	TRBV9	TRBJ1-1	CASGGGTGRYTEAFF	TGTGCCAGCGGAGGGGGGACAGGGAGGTACACTGAAGCTTTCTTT
NA	TRBD2	TRBV5-1	TRBJ2-3	CASSKRLAGGRDTQYF	TGCGCCAGCAGCAAGCGACTAGCGGGGGGACGAGATACGCAGTATTTT
NA	NA	TRBV7-3	TRBJ2-7	CASSLTSSAGQYF	TGTGCCAGCAGCTTAACATCCTCGGCGGGTCAGTACTTC
NA	NA	TRBV5-5	TRBJ2-3	CASSLGGGGLGYF	TGTGCCAGCAGCTTGGGGGGCGGGGGCCTCGGGTATTTT
NA	NA	TRBV7-9	TRBJ1-1	CASSRITGGWTEAFF	TGTGCCAGCAGCCGAATTACTGGGGGCTGGACTGAAGCTTTCTTT
NA	NA	TRBV24-1	TRBJ2-1	CATSDLKDRSLSYNEQFF	TGTGCCACCAGTGATTTAAAAGACAGGTCCCTCTCCTACAATGAGCAGTTCTTC
NA	NA	TRBV7-8	TRBJ1-1	CASSPVQVGTEAFF	TGTGCCAGCAGCCCAGTACAGGTAGGAACTGAAGCTTTCTTT
NA	NA	TRBV7-2	TRBJ1-2	CASSLGRAYGYTF	TGTGCCAGCAGCTTAGGCAGGGCCTATGGCTACACCTTC